This record looks at one T cell receptor beta chain sequence and its context. Its antigen remains unknown. The sample originates from a study of T cell repertoires in cytomegalovirus infection. General study findings and limits: CMV-specific HLA-C-restricted TCR beta clonotypes dominated the ex vivo response.

Trimming left V 6 bases short and J 7 bases short, with 18 bases between. The CDR3 is 14 amino acids. Germline V CDR1 and CDR2: ENHRY, SYGVKD. TCRdb re-called the reads with MiXCR, one entry per CDR3 protein. This sample yields roughly 350,000 distinct CDR3 sequences, of which just under 35% are seen a single time; 13% belongs to the top ten. The J gene is TRBJ1-1, the V gene TRBV10-3; unclear D gene. This specimen consisted of cultured PBMCs, obtained from culture after CMV antigen stimulation. This receptor was taken from a human donor in good health (CMV status not recorded). Some clones in this sample may be carry-over from other donors' samples. DNA for the CDR3: TGTGCCATCAGGGATTCCGTAAGTGTCGGTGAAGCTTTCTTT. As protein: CAIRDSVSVGEAFF.